A single sample gave rise to the 22 T cell receptor beta chains below, sequenced in a study of blood T cell repertoires in COVID-19. Profiling relied on immunoSEQ multiplex PCR, and the TCRdb table lists in-frame clones only, not all of them. The repertoire consists of 140,000 or so clones, with approximately 85% occurring once and the leading ten covering around 2.9%. The specimen sequenced was peripheral blood. The receptors here all came from a man aged 50 or older with acute or convalescent COVID-19.

The rearrangement joins TRBV5-1 to TRBJ1-1; perhaps TRBD1 as D (6 bases). CDR3 length: 13 amino acids. V lost 5 bases and J 0 bases, leaving 8 bases between the germline ends. Germline V gives CDR1 SGHRS, CDR2 YFSETQ. CDR3 DNA: TGCGCCAGCAGTTGGGGGCTGAACACTGAAGCTTTCTTT. This translates into CASSWGLNTEAFF.

This clone has a handful of counts. The chain links TRBV10-1 to TRBJ2-7; 9 bases line up with TRBD1. Germline trimming cut 1 base from V and 3 bases from J; bases unmatched to any gene: 10. Per germline, CDR1 WNHNN and CDR2 SYGVQD (reference sequence). This CDR3 is 17 amino acids long. CDR3 bases: TGCGCCAGCAGTGAGTTCCCTCCCGGGACAGGGAACTACGAGCAGTACTTC. Protein: CASSEFPPGTGNYEQYF.

The J gene is TRBJ1-3, the V gene TRBV7-2, with D tentatively TRBD1 (5 bases). The CDR3 covers 15 residues. V was pared by 4 bases and J by 5 bases, with 15 bases between. CDR1 SGHTA and CDR2 FQGNSA come from the germline V gene. CDR3 DNA sequence: TGTGCCAGCAGCTCAGGGAGGGAGATTAGAAACACCATATATTTT. It is translated as CASSSGREIRNTIYF.

The genes are TRBV29-1 and TRBJ1-3; tentative D call: TRBD1 (5 bases). Germline V gene sequence: CDR1 SQVTM, CDR2 ANQGSEA. V dropped 2 bases and J dropped 2 bases, with 10 bases sitting between them. There are 14 residues in the CDR3. CDR3 DNA sequence: TGCAGCGTTGAACATCAAGGGGCTGGAAACACCATATATTTT. Translation gives CSVEHQGAGNTIYF.

CDR3 protein: CASSQGTFAGEKLFF. CDR3 in DNA: TGTGCCAGCAGCCAAGGGACATTCGCCGGTGAAAAACTGTTTTTT. This rearrangement joins TRBV14 to TRBJ1-4; possible D gene TRBD1, 5 bases. The CDR3 runs to 15 residues. V lost 1 base to trimming and J lost 7 bases, with 13 bases between them. Germline V lookup: CDR1 SGHDN, CDR2 FVKESK.

The V gene is TRBV4-2, the J gene TRBJ1-1; 10 bases map to TRBD1. This CDR3 is built from 14 residues. With 1 base clipped from V and 6 bases from J, the junction kept 2 bases outside the gene matches. Germline-derived CDR1 and CDR2 are LGHNA and YNFKEQ. CDR3 protein: CASSQAGTGAEAFF. CDR3 nucleotide sequence: TGTGCCAGCAGCCAAGCCGGGACAGGGGCTGAAGCTTTCTTT.

This CDR3 is CASSRTGRVSEAFF. CDR3 nucleotides: TGTGCCAGCAGCCGGACAGGGCGGGTTTCTGAAGCTTTCTTT. The V call is TRBV6-5, the J call TRBJ1-1; TRBD1 aligns across 8 bases. CDR3 length equals 14 residues. Germline CDR1 reads MNHEY; CDR2 reads SVGAGI. V gave up 6 bases and J gave up 6 bases; unmatched junction bases: 9.

V is TRBV10-3 and J is TRBJ1-6; 7 bases are shared with TRBD1. Germline V gene data show CDR1 as ENHRY and CDR2 as SYGVKD. The CDR3 length is 15 residues. Unmatched junction bases numbered 8, after V lost 5 bases and J lost 7 bases. CDR3 in amino acids: CAISKEGAGNSPLHF. In DNA form, the CDR3 reads TGTGCCATCAGTAAGGAGGGGGCTGGGAATTCACCCCTCCACTTT.

This clone was seen just once. The chain recombines TRBV14 with TRBJ2-7, with TRBD1 matching 7 bases. V lost 0 bases to trimming and J lost 0 bases; unmatched junction nucleotides: 5. CDR1 is SGHDN and CDR2 is FVKESK in the germline V gene. CDR3 length equals 16 residues. Here the CDR3 DNA reads TGTGCCAGCAGCCAAGAGAGAAGGGGGCCCTCCTACGAGCAGTACTTC. Its translation is CASSQERRGPSYEQYF.

CDR3 nucleotides: TGTGCCAGCAGTCCGGGACAGGGTTCTCCTGGCTACACCTTC. Encoded protein: CASSPGQGSPGYTF. The chain links TRBV5-6 to TRBJ1-2, with 9 bases fitting TRBD1. The CDR3 has 14 residues. V gave up 5 bases and J gave up 7 bases; unmatched junction bases: 9. CDR1 and CDR2 (germline): SGHDT, YYEEEE.

The V gene is TRBV1, the J gene TRBJ1-4; no check of the table's D call, TRBD1, against the DNA was made. TRBV1 is flagged as a pseudogene. The CDR3 consists of 16 residues. The CDR3: CTSSRGTGEANEKLFF. In DNA form, the CDR3 reads TGCACCAGCAGCCGCGGGACAGGGGAAGCTAATGAAAAACTGTTTTTT.

The V and J genes are TRBV7-2 and TRBJ1-4; D unresolved. The CDR3 length is 14 residues. Deletions cut 2 bases from V and 9 bases from J, with 13 bases between. From germline, CDR1 is SGHTA and CDR2 FQGNSA. This chain's CDR3 is CASSLWGGGKKLFF. The CDR3, as DNA: TGTGCCAGCAGCTTATGGGGAGGAGGCAAAAAACTGTTTTTT.

V and J are TRBV11-2 and TRBJ2-7, with TRBD1 identical over 7 bases. With V trimmed by 2 bases and J by 6 bases, 13 bases remained unmatched. Per the germline V gene, CDR1 is SGHAT and CDR2 is FQNNGV. The CDR3 runs 16 residues. The CDR3 spells CASSLTDRVRSGEQYF. As DNA, the CDR3 is TGTGCCAGCAGCTTAACCGACAGGGTAAGGTCTGGCGAGCAGTACTTC.

This clone was found a few times. This chain connects TRBV28 to TRBJ2-7; TRBD2 agrees at 8 bases. The CDR3 spans 21 residues. Germline V lookup: CDR1 MDHEN, CDR2 SYDVKM. After removal of 1 base from V and 3 bases from J, the junction contained 23 bases not matched to a gene. Here the CDR3 DNA reads TGTGCCAGCAGTTTATTGCCAAAACGCCCCATTCTTGCGGGAGGATGCTACGAGCAGTACTTC. Translation gives CASSLLPKRPILAGGCYEQYF. The variable domain in full, completed from reference TRBV28 and TRBJ2-7, reads DVKVTQSSRYLVKRTGEKVFLECVQDMDHENMFWYRQDPGLGLRLIYFSYDVKMKEKGDIPEGYSVSREKKERFSLILESASTNQTSMYLCASSLLPKRPILAGGCYEQYFGPGTRLTVT.

This chain connects TRBV6-5 to TRBJ2-5; 7 nucleotides agree with TRBD1. With V trimmed by 6 bases and J by 7 bases, 11 bases remained unmatched. The CDR3 extends over 14 amino acids. The germline V gene has CDR1 MNHEY and CDR2 SVGAGI. The CDR3 region has the DNA TGTGCCAGCAGATCGACAGGGCGGTGGATGACCCAGTACTTC. As protein: CASRSTGRWMTQYF.

This chain joins TRBV9 and TRBJ2-7; 12 bases align to TRBD2. The CDR3 loop spans 16 amino acids. In germline, CDR1 is SGDLS, CDR2 YYNGEE. J lost 4 bases, V lost 2 bases, and 7 bases had no gene match. CDR3 amino acids: CASSVGRLAGEYEQYF. The CDR3 nucleotides are TGTGCCAGCAGCGTGGGGCGACTAGCGGGAGAATACGAGCAGTACTTC.

The chain links TRBV6-5 to TRBJ2-5; 9 bases align to TRBD2. The ends lost 0 bases at V and 5 bases at J; junction bases unmatched: 7. CDR1 and CDR2 from the germline V gene are MNHEY and SVGAGI. The CDR3 has 16 amino acids. CDR3 residues: CASSYSLGLARETQYF. The CDR3 DNA reads TGTGCCAGCAGTTACTCGTTGGGACTAGCAAGGGAGACCCAGTACTTC.

The chain joins TRBV3-1 (or the pseudogene TRBV3-2) to TRBJ2-2, with D possibly matching TRBD1 (5 bases). The CDR3 loop spans 13 amino acids. Germline lookup yields CDR1 LGHDT and CDR2 YNNKEL (reference sequence). In DNA, the CDR3 is TGTGCGACTCTAGACAGGAACACCGGGGAGCTGTTTTTT. This encodes CATLDRNTGELFF.

The rearrangement uses TRBV6-5 and TRBJ1-5, with D possibly TRBD1 on 6 matching bases. CDR1 MNHEY and CDR2 SVGAGI come from the germline V gene. The CDR3 is made up of 13 amino acids. Trimming pared 2 bases from V and 7 bases from J, leaving 9 bases between. CDR3 residues: CASSYNRVQPQHF. As DNA, the CDR3 is TGTGCCAGCAGTTACAACAGGGTCCAGCCCCAGCATTTT.

The sample holds one count of this clone. This chain links TRBV27 with TRBJ2-7; TRBD1 might be the D (5 bases). The V gene's germline CDR1 is MNHEY and CDR2 SMNVEV (reference sequence). The germline V and J ends were trimmed by 5 bases and 1 base, with 15 bases remaining between them. This CDR3 has 15 amino acids. The CDR3 loop is CASSPPGLESYEQYF. The CDR3 nucleotides read TGTGCCAGCAGTCCACCAGGGTTAGAATCCTACGAGCAGTACTTC.

The chain has TRBV7-9 and TRBJ2-3; 10 bases match TRBD2. Germline V lookup: CDR1 SEHNR, CDR2 FQNEAQ (reference sequence). The V segment lost 5 bases and the J segment 5 bases; nucleotides outside the gene matches: 7. This CDR3 comprises 15 residues. CDR3: CASSASGSLEDTQYF. CDR3 in DNA: TGTGCCAGCAGCGCTAGCGGGAGTTTAGAAGATACGCAGTATTTT. The full variable domain, with the rest looked up from reference TRBV7-9 and TRBJ2-3, is DTGVSQNPRHKITKRGQNVTFRCDPISEHNRLYWYRQTLGQGPEFLTYFQNEAQLEKSRLLSDRFSAERPKGSFSTLEIQRTEQGDSAMYLCASSASGSLEDTQYFGPGTRLTVL.

The chain links TRBV27 to TRBJ1-6, with D possibly TRBD1 on 6 matching bases. Germline V lookup: CDR1 MNHEY, CDR2 SMNVEV (reference sequence). Trimming removed 10 bases from V and 0 bases from J, with 16 bases in between. The CDR3 length is 16 residues. The CDR3 DNA sequence: TGTGCCACCTTAAACAGGGCGAGCTCCTATAATTCACCCCTCCACTTT. This translates into CATLNRASSYNSPLHF.